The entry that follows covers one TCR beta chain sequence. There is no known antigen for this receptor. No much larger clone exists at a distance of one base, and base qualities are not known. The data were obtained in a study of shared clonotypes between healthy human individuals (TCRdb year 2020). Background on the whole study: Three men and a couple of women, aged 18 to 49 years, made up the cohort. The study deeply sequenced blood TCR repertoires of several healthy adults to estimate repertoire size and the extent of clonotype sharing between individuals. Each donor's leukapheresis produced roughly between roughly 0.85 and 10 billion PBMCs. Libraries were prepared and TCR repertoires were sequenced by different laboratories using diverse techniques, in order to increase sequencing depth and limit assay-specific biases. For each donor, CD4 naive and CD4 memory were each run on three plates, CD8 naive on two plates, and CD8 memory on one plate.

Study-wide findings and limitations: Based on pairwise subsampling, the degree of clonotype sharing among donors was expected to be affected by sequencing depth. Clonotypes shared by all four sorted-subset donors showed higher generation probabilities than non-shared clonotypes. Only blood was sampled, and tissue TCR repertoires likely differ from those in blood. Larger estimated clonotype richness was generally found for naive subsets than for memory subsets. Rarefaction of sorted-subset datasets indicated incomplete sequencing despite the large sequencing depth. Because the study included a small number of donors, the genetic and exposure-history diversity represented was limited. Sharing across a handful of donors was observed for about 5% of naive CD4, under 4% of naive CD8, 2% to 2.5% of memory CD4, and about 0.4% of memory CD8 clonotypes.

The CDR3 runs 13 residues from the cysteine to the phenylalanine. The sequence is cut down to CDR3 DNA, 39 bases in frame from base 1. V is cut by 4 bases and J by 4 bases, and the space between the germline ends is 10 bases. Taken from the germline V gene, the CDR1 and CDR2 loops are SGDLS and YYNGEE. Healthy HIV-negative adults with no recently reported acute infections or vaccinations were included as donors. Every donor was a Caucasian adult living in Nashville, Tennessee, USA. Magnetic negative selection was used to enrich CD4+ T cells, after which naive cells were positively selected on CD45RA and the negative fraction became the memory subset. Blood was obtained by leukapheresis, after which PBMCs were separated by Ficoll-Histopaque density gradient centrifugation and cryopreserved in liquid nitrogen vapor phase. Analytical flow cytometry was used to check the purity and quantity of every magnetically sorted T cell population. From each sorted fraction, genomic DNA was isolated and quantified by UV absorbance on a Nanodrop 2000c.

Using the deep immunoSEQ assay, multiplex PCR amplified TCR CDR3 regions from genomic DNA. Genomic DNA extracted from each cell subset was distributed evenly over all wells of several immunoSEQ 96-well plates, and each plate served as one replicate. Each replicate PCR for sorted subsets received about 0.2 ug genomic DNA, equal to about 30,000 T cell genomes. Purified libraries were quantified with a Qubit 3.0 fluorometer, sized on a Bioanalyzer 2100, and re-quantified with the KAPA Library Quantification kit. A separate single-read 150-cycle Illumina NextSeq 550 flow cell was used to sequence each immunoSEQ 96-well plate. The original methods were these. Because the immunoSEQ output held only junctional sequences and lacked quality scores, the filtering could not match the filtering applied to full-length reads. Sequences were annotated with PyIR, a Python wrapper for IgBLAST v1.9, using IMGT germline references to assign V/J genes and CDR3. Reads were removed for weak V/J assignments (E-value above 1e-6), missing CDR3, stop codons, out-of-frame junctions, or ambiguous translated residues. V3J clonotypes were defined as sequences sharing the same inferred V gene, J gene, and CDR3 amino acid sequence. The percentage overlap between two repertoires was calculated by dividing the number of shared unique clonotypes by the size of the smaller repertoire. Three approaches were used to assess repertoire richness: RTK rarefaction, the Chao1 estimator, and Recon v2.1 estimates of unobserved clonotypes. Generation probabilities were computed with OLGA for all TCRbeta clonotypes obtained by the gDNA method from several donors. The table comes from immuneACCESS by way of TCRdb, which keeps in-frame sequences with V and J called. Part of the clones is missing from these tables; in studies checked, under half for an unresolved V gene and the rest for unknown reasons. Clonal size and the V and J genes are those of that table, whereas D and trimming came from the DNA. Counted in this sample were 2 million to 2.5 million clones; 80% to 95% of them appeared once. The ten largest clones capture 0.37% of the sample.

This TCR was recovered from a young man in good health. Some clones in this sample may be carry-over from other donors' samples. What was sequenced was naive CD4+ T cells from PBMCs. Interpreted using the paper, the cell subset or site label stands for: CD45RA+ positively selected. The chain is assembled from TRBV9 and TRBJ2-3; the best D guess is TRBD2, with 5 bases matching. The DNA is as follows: TGTGCCAGCAGCCCCCCGGGGTCAGATACGCAGTATTTT. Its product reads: CASSPPGSDTQYF. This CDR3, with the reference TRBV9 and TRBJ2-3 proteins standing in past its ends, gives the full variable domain DSGVTQTPKHLITATGQRVTLRCSPRSGDLSVYWYQQSLDQGLQFLIQYYNGEERAKGNILERFSAQQFPDLHSELNLSSLELGDSALYFCASSPPGSDTQYFGPGTRLTVL.